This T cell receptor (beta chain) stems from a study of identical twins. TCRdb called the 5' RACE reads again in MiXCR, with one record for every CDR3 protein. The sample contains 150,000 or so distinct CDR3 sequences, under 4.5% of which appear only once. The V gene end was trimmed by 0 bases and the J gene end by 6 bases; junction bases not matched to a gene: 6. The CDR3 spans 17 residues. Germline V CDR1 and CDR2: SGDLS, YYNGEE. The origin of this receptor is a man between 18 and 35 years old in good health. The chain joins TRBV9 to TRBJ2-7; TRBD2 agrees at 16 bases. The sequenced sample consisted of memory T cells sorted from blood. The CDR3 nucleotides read TGTGCCAGCAGCGTAGATGGGACTAGCGGGAGGGTCGCCGAGCAGTACTTC. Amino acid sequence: CASSVDGTSGRVAEQYF.